Presented here are 21 T cell receptor beta chains from one specimen sequenced in a study of control samples from healthy donors and cancer patients. Sequenced by immunoSEQ multiplex PCR; TCRdb stores in-frame clones only, minus some. Found here are some 49,000 clones, 85% to 95% of them singletons; the top ten hold around 0.8%. The sample comprised PBMCs. The receptors originated from a man younger than 40 with colorectal cancer.

V is TRBV12-3 or TRBV12-4 and J is TRBJ2-1; D may be TRBD1 or TRBD2 (6 bases each). V was trimmed by 7 bases and J by 9 bases, leaving 13 bases between them. The CDR3 loop spans 12 amino acids. CDR3 region: CASTLEGGEQFF. Here the CDR3 DNA reads TGTGCCAGCACCTTAGAGGGGGGTGAGCAGTTCTTC.

The J gene is TRBJ2-7, the V gene TRBV11-2; 7 bases align to TRBD1. This CDR3 is 15 amino acids long. CDR1 and CDR2 from the germline V gene are SGHAT and FQNNGV. Trimming took 5 bases from V and 0 from J; bases not matched to a gene: 7. CDR3: CASSERDSNSYEQYF. The CDR3 coding sequence is TGTGCCAGCAGCGAACGGGACAGCAACTCCTACGAGCAGTACTTC. Full variable domain (outside the CDR3, taken from reference TRBV11-2 and TRBJ2-7): EAGVAQSPRYKIIEKRQSVAFWCNPISGHATLYWYQQILGQGPKLLIQFQNNGVVDDSQLPKDRFSAERLKGVDSTLKIQPAKLEDSAVYLCASSERDSNSYEQYFGPGTRLTVT.

The chain employs TRBV3-1 (or the pseudogene TRBV3-2) and TRBJ2-2; maybe TRBD2 (5 bases). This CDR3 has 14 residues. V gave up 1 base and J gave up 6 bases, with 9 bases separating them. The germline gives CDR1 LGHDT, CDR2 YNNKEL (reference sequence). The chain's CDR3 is CASSQAGIPGELFF. The DNA of the CDR3 is TGTGCCAGCAGCCAAGCGGGGATACCCGGGGAGCTGTTTTTT.

The chain employs TRBV19 and TRBJ2-5; D might be TRBD1 (6 bases). Germline CDR1 reads LNHDA; CDR2 reads SQIVND (reference sequence). V gave up 6 bases and J gave up 7 bases, with 21 bases separating them. CDR3 length: 15 residues. The CDR3 region is CASRDSGATYGTQYF. The CDR3, as DNA: TGTGCCAGTAGGGACTCAGGGGCAACTTATGGGACCCAGTACTTC.

The chain couples TRBV27 to TRBJ1-2, with 8 bases identical to TRBD1. CDR1 MNHEY and CDR2 SMNVEV come from the germline V gene (reference sequence). Losses at the gene ends were 6 bases for V and 1 base for J; bases not matched to a gene: 7. The CDR3 runs to 15 residues. The DNA for the CDR3 is TGTGCCAGCAGCACGACAGGGGCCCGTAACTATGGCTACACCTTC. It specifies CASSTTGARNYGYTF.

The chain couples TRBV11-2 to TRBJ2-3, with 10 bases identical to TRBD2. There are 15 residues in the CDR3. In germline, CDR1 is SGHAT, CDR2 FQNNGV. Trimming cost V 5 bases and J 4 bases; bases outside gene matches: 6. CDR3 region: CASSPGTSVSDTQYF. The CDR3 region has the DNA TGTGCCAGCAGCCCCGGGACTAGCGTTTCAGATACGCAGTATTTT.

The genes are TRBV11-2 and TRBJ1-6; maybe TRBD1 (6 bases). V was cut by 2 bases and J by 8 bases, with 13 bases left in between. CDR3 length: 15 amino acids. Germline CDR1 and CDR2: SGHAT and FQNNGV. The chain's CDR3 is CASSLYGGRDSPLHF. The CDR3, as DNA: TGTGCCAGCAGCTTATACGGGGGCAGGGATTCACCCCTCCACTTT.

The rearrangement links TRBV9 to TRBJ2-3, with 7 bases matching TRBD2. Germline CDR1 is SGDLS and CDR2 is YYNGEE. This CDR3 comprises 14 residues. V shed 2 bases, J shed 4 bases, and the junction held 4 bases outside the gene matches. CDR3 sequence reads: CASSVGGYADTQYF. In nucleotides, the CDR3 is TGTGCCAGCAGCGTCGGGGGGTACGCAGATACGCAGTATTTT.

The chain has TRBV2 and TRBJ1-1, with D tentatively TRBD1 (6 bases). Trimming took 6 bases from V and 4 from J, leaving 12 bases between them. The CDR3 is 13 amino acids. Germline V gives CDR1 SNHLY, CDR2 FYNNEI. CDR3 loop: CASRPQGTTEAFF. The CDR3, as DNA: TGTGCCAGCAGACCCCAGGGGACCACTGAAGCTTTCTTT. The full variable domain, completed using reference TRBV2 and TRBJ1-1, is EPEVTQTPSHQVTQMGQEVILRCVPISNHLYFYWYRQILGQKVEFLVSFYNNEISEKSEIFDDQFSVERPDGSNFTLKIRSTKLEDSAMYFCASRPQGTTEAFFGQGTRLTVV.

The V and J genes are TRBV5-6 and TRBJ1-1; 7 nucleotides align to TRBD1. Trimming removed 5 bases from V and 0 bases from J; junction bases left unmatched: 7. The CDR3 runs 15 residues. Germline CDR1 is SGHDT and CDR2 is YYEEEE. Here the CDR3 reads CASSQLTGMNTEAFF. The CDR3 DNA sequence: TGTGCCAGCAGTCAACTGACAGGGATGAACACTGAAGCTTTCTTT. Based on the CDR3 plus reference TRBV5-6 and TRBJ1-1, the full variable domain is DAGVTQSPTHLIKTRGQQVTLRCSPKSGHDTVSWYQQALGQGPQFIFQYYEEEERQRGNFPDRFSGHQFPNYSSELNVNALLLGDSALYLCASSQLTGMNTEAFFGQGTRLTVV.

The V and J genes are TRBV29-1 and TRBJ2-3; the D is unclear. V shed 0 bases and J shed 4 bases, with 14 bases lying between them. The CDR3 spans 15 residues. CDR1 is SQVTM and CDR2 is ANQGSEA in the germline V gene. CDR3 loop: CSVEEGVRSSDTQYF. The CDR3 DNA sequence: TGCAGCGTTGAAGAAGGAGTTAGATCATCAGATACGCAGTATTTT.

The rearrangement links TRBV4-3 to TRBJ2-7, with 9 bases identical to TRBD1. Germline V CDR1 and CDR2: LGHNA, YSLEER. The V segment lost 0 bases and the J segment 5 bases; nucleotides outside the gene matches: 11. CDR3 length equals 17 residues. CDR3 in amino acids: CASSQDAIRDREDEQYF. CDR3 in DNA: TGCGCCAGCAGCCAAGATGCTATCCGGGACAGGGAAGACGAGCAGTACTTC.

V usage is TRBV6-5 and J usage is TRBJ2-7, with D uncertain. Germline values: CDR1 MNHEY, CDR2 SVGAGI. The CDR3 covers 12 residues. The V gene lost 0 bases and the J gene lost 6 bases, with 6 bases spanning the gap. CDR3 residues: CASSYSSSEQYF. DNA for the CDR3: TGTGCCAGCAGTTACTCGAGTAGCGAGCAGTACTTC.

This clone was recorded once. The DNA of the CDR3 is TGTGCCTCTCGGGACAGGGTCTACAATGAGCAGTTCTTC. It encodes CASRDRVYNEQFF. This chain uses TRBV5-4 with TRBJ2-1, with TRBD1 identical over 9 bases. Trimming removed 10 bases from V and 3 bases from J; junction bases left unmatched: 5. Germline CDR1 SGHNT, CDR2 YYREEE (reference sequence). The CDR3 consists of 13 residues.

The chain carries TRBV18 and TRBJ1-1, with 7 nucleotides matching TRBD1. This CDR3 spans 13 amino acids. V was pared by 8 bases and J by 2 bases, with 5 bases of the junction left unmatched. CDR1 and CDR2 from the germline V gene are KGHSH and LQKENI. The CDR3 coding sequence is TGTGCCAGCCGGGACAGTCAAAACACTGAAGCTTTCTTT. Encoded protein: CASRDSQNTEAFF.

The chain couples TRBV7-9 to TRBJ2-2; perhaps D is TRBD1 or TRBD2 (5 bases each). There are 18 residues in the CDR3. Germline lookup yields CDR1 SEHNR and CDR2 FQNEAQ (reference sequence). V lost 4 bases and J 4 bases, leaving 22 bases between the germline ends. CDR3 DNA: TGTGCCAGCAGCTCAATAGGAATGGGGGATGTAGGCACCGGGGAGCTGTTTTTT. Translated: CASSSIGMGDVGTGELFF. The full variable domain, with the rest looked up from reference TRBV7-9 and TRBJ2-2, is DTGVSQNPRHKITKRGQNVTFRCDPISEHNRLYWYRQTLGQGPEFLTYFQNEAQLEKSRLLSDRFSAERPKGSFSTLEIQRTEQGDSAMYLCASSSIGMGDVGTGELFFGEGSRLTVL.

Regarding this clone: Other DNA sequences in this sample translate to the same CDR3. This chain links TRBV6-5 with TRBJ1-2; 10 bases align to TRBD1. The V segment lost 0 bases and the J segment 2 bases; nucleotides outside the gene matches: 3. From germline, CDR1 is MNHEY and CDR2 SVGAGI. The CDR3 is made up of 16 amino acids. The CDR3 spells CASSYSRTGGNYGYTF. DNA for the CDR3: TGTGCCAGCAGTTACTCGAGGACAGGGGGGAACTATGGCTACACCTTC.

The chain links TRBV30 to TRBJ2-6; the D is unclear. CDR3 length: 15 amino acids. V lost 0 bases and J 0 bases, leaving 6 bases between the germline ends. Germline CDR1 GTSNPN, CDR2 SVGIG (reference sequence). CDR3 nucleotide sequence: TGTGCCTGGAGTGTACACAGCTCTGGGGCCAACGTCCTGACTTTC. It yields the protein CAWSVHSSGANVLTF.

Only one count was recorded for this clone. The chain carries TRBV3-1 (or the pseudogene TRBV3-2) and TRBJ2-7; 7 bases match TRBD2. V lost 9 bases and J lost 4; bases outside the gene matches: 9. The CDR3 has 13 amino acids. Germline values: CDR1 LGHDT, CDR2 YNNKEL (reference sequence). In DNA, the CDR3 is TGTGCCAGTCACGCGGGAGACCGATACGAGCAGTACTTC. This codes for CASHAGDRYEQYF.

On this clone itself: This CDR3 is missing its conserved last phenylalanine or tryptophan, likely due to a read error. As DNA, the CDR3 is TGTGCCAGCAGCTCCCCGAGGCGACAGGGGGCGGAAGCTTTCCTT. Translated, it gives CASSSPRRQGAEAFL. This chain links TRBV11-2 with TRBJ1-1; 10 nucleotides align to TRBD1. The V segment lost 4 bases and the J segment 8 bases; nucleotides outside the gene matches: 10. The CDR3 runs 15 residues. CDR1 and CDR2 (germline): SGHAT, FQNNGV.

In nucleotides, the CDR3 is TGTGCCAGCAGCCTTCTAGCCGGACGGAGACGTTCTAACTATGGCTACACCTTC. Encoded protein: CASSLLAGRRRSNYGYTF. The chain links TRBV11-2 to TRBJ1-2; no clear D. Germline V CDR1 and CDR2: SGHAT, FQNNGV. V lost 5 bases, J lost 0 bases, and 22 bases lay in between. CDR3 length equals 18 residues.